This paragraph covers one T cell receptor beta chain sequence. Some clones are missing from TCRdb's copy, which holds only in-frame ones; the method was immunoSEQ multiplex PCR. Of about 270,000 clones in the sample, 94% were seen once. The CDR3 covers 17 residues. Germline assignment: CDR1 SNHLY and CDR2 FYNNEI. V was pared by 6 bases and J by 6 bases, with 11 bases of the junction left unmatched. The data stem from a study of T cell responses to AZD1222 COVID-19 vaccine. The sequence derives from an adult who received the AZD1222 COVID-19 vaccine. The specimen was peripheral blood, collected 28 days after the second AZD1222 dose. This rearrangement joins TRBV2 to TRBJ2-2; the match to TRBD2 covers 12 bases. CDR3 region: CASRRLAGARGPGELFF. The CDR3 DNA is TGTGCCAGCAGGCGACTAGCGGGGGCTCGGGGGCCCGGGGAGCTGTTTTTT. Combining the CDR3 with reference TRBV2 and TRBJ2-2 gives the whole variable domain EPEVTQTPSHQVTQMGQEVILRCVPISNHLYFYWYRQILGQKVEFLVSFYNNEISEKSEIFDDQFSVERPDGSNFTLKIRSTKLEDSAMYFCASRRLAGARGPGELFFGEGSRLTVL.